The sequence of this T cell receptor (beta chain) was determined in a study of cytomegalovirus exposure and HLA in healthy donors. Use of 60 Vbeta and 13 Jbeta primers characterized the PCR. The assay was immunoSEQ multiplex PCR, and TCRdb's table has in-frame clones only and misses some. This sample yields about 130,000 clones, of which around 80% are seen a single time; 1% to 1.5% belongs to the top ten. This CDR3 spans 18 amino acids. Germline V gene data show CDR1 as LNHDA and CDR2 as SQIVND (reference sequence). V trimming: 0 bases; J trimming: 0 bases; junction bases outside the gene matches: 1.

The V gene is TRBV19, the J gene TRBJ2-3; the match to TRBD2 covers 15 bases. The TCR originated in a female donor in good health and CMV-seronegative. The material sequenced was PBMCs. CDR3 in amino acids: CASSIEGLAGGSTDTQYF. The DNA for the CDR3 is TGTGCCAGTAGTATAGAGGGACTAGCGGGAGGAAGCACAGATACGCAGTATTTT.